The 27 T cell receptor beta chains below were found in one sample sequenced in a study of OX40 agonist ivuxolimab in advanced cancers. Repertoires were generated with immunoSEQ multiplex PCR, while TCRdb's copy carries only in-frame clones and drops some. This sample has approximately 87,000 clones, with under 95% found just once. The sequenced sample was CD4+ or CD8+ T cells sorted from blood, obtained in a trial of the OX40 agonist ivuxolimab. These receptors were collected from an adult with an advanced solid tumor such as melanoma, head and neck, liver or kidney cancer.

The CDR3 sequence: CASSYVGSTQYF. Written as DNA, the CDR3 is TGTGCCAGCAGTTACGTTGGGTCTACGCAGTATTTT. This chain connects TRBV27 to TRBJ2-3, with no clear D. The germline V and J ends were trimmed by 4 bases and 8 bases, with 10 bases remaining between them. This CDR3 spans 12 amino acids. The germline CDR1 and CDR2 sequences are MNHEY and SMNVEV (reference sequence).

V and J are TRBV5-6 and TRBJ2-7; 10 nucleotides line up with TRBD2. Germline CDR1 and CDR2: SGHDT and YYEEEE. The J segment lost 3 bases and the V segment lost 4 bases, leaving 10 bases of the junction unmatched. The CDR3 runs 16 residues. The CDR3 nucleotides are TGTGCCAGCAGCCCGGGGCTAGCGGGGGCTTACTACGAGCAGTACTTC. Amino acids: CASSPGLAGAYYEQYF.

CDR3 loop: CASSSGYNEQFF. CDR3 in DNA: TGTGCCAGCAGTTCAGGGTACAATGAGCAGTTCTTC. This sequence joins TRBV6-1 and TRBJ2-1; perhaps TRBD1 as D (5 bases). The CDR3 has 12 residues. Germline values: CDR1 MNHNS, CDR2 SASEGT. With 5 bases removed from V and 4 bases from J, the gap between germline ends came to 6 bases.

This CDR3 is CASSLAGNYEQYF. In nucleotides, the CDR3 is TGTGCCAGCAGCCTCGCTGGAAACTACGAGCAGTACTTC. This chain uses TRBV5-4 with TRBJ2-7; D ambiguous. Trimming removed 4 bases at V and 3 bases at J, with 11 bases between. The CDR3 is made up of 13 amino acids. CDR1 and CDR2 (germline): SGHNT, YYREEE (reference sequence).

The chain links TRBV6-5 to TRBJ2-7; TRBD1 might be the D (5 bases). Germline values: CDR1 MNHEY, CDR2 SVGAGI. V was pared by 5 bases and J by 6 bases, with 20 bases between. This CDR3 has 15 residues. The CDR3: CASSTTTGRGREQYF. CDR3 sequence (DNA): TGTGCCAGCAGTACCACCACCGGAAGGGGCCGCGAGCAGTACTTC.

V and J are TRBV27 and TRBJ1-1; D gene ambiguous. Trimming took 1 base from V and 1 from J, leaving 7 bases between them. Per the germline V gene, CDR1 is MNHEY and CDR2 is SMNVEV (reference sequence). The CDR3 contains 14 residues. CDR3: CASSLWQANTEAFF. Here the CDR3 DNA reads TGTGCCAGCAGTTTATGGCAGGCGAACACTGAAGCTTTCTTT.

This chain joins TRBV5-4 and TRBJ2-1, with a tentative D call TRBD2 (6 bases). Per the germline V gene, CDR1 is SGHNT and CDR2 is YYREEE (reference sequence). V dropped 10 bases and J dropped 0 bases, with 17 bases sitting between them. The CDR3 consists of 15 residues. The CDR3: CASTAGQGSYNEQFF. The CDR3 nucleotides read TGTGCCTCAACAGCGGGCCAGGGCTCCTACAATGAGCAGTTCTTC.

The chain couples TRBV27 to TRBJ1-2; 9 nucleotides line up with TRBD1. The V segment lost 2 bases and the J segment 4 bases; nucleotides outside the gene matches: 5. CDR1 is MNHEY, CDR2 SMNVEV, per germline (reference sequence). CDR3 length: 15 residues. In DNA form, the CDR3 reads TGTGCCAGCAGTTTAACAGGGGGCCGTCTCTATGGCTACACCTTC. Translation: CASSLTGGRLYGYTF.

This chain links TRBV28 with TRBJ1-2, with TRBD1 matching over 8 bases. Germline trimming cut 4 bases from V and 5 bases from J; bases unmatched to any gene: 6. The germline V gene has CDR1 MDHEN and CDR2 SYDVKM. This CDR3 has 14 amino acids. The CDR3: CASSYPQGAYGYTF. The CDR3 region has the DNA TGTGCCAGCAGTTACCCCCAGGGGGCTTATGGCTACACCTTC.

Here the CDR3 DNA reads TGTGCCAGCAGTCGGAAAGGGGGCCCTACCGGGGAGCTGTTTTTT. Translated: CASSRKGGPTGELFF. The chain has TRBV2 and TRBJ2-2, with 7 positions matching TRBD1. CDR3 length: 15 residues. Losses at the gene ends were 5 bases for V and 5 bases for J; bases not matched to a gene: 8. Germline values: CDR1 SNHLY, CDR2 FYNNEI.

CDR3 region: CASSFTGSGYEQYF. The CDR3 region has the DNA TGTGCCAGCAGTTTCACAGGGAGCGGCTACGAGCAGTACTTC. The chain is built from TRBV27 and TRBJ2-7, with D tentatively TRBD1 (6 bases). There are 14 residues in the CDR3. The V end was cut by 3 bases, the J end by 3 bases, with 12 bases between. Germline CDR1 reads MNHEY; CDR2 reads SMNVEV (reference sequence).

The rearrangement joins TRBV6-6 to TRBJ2-7; TRBD2 is a possible D gene (6 bases). The CDR3 consists of 12 residues. Trimming cost V 10 bases and J 4 bases, with 14 bases left between them. The germline V gene encodes CDR1 MNHNY and CDR2 SVGAGI (reference sequence). CDR3 sequence reads: CATGDFTYEQYF. In DNA form, the CDR3 reads TGTGCCACCGGGGACTTTACTTACGAGCAGTACTTC.

The gene calls are TRBV5-6 and TRBJ2-7; 9 nucleotides line up with TRBD1. The length of the CDR3 is 15 residues. V lost 4 bases to trimming and J lost 2 bases; unmatched junction nucleotides: 7. Germline values: CDR1 SGHDT, CDR2 YYEEEE. The CDR3 loop reads CASSPQGTGTYEQYF. DNA for the CDR3: TGTGCCAGCAGCCCCCAAGGGACAGGGACCTACGAGCAGTACTTC.

The rearrangement links TRBV10-2 to TRBJ2-5, with a tentative D call TRBD1 (6 bases). The ends were cut back, 1 base at V and 1 base at J, with 10 bases in the middle. There are 15 residues in the CDR3. Germline V gene data show CDR1 as WSHSY and CDR2 as SAAADI. In DNA form, the CDR3 reads TGCGCCAGCAGTGAGTATGGACAGCTCCAAGAGACCCAGTACTTC. This encodes CASSEYGQLQETQYF.

V is TRBV7-8 and J is TRBJ2-7; 10 bases fit TRBD2. The germline CDR1 and CDR2 sequences are SGHVS and FQNEAQ. The CDR3 consists of 16 residues. V was clipped by 3 bases and J by 3 bases; unmatched bases: 8. The CDR3 loop reads CASSFPPSGSYYEQYF. For the CDR3, the DNA is TGTGCCAGCAGCTTCCCACCTAGCGGGAGCTACTACGAGCAGTACTTC.

V usage is TRBV1 and J usage is TRBJ2-5. TRBV1 is a known pseudogene. The CDR3 extends over 16 amino acids. In nucleotides, the CDR3 is TGCACCAGCAGCCAAGAGGGGGGCGGAGGCCAAGAGACCCAGTACTTC. This translates into CTSSQEGGGGQETQYF.

The V and J genes are TRBV11-2 and TRBJ1-1; D is unresolved. The CDR3 length is 16 residues. V lost 3 bases and J 0 bases, leaving 14 bases between the germline ends. Germline CDR1 reads SGHAT; CDR2 reads FQNNGV. CDR3 residues: CASSFWAEGMNTEAFF. The CDR3 DNA sequence: TGTGCCAGCAGCTTCTGGGCAGAGGGCATGAACACTGAAGCTTTCTTT.

This sequence joins TRBV7-2 and TRBJ2-5; 9 bases align to TRBD2. Trimming cost V 2 bases and J 4 bases; bases outside gene matches: 5. This CDR3 has 15 residues. Per germline, CDR1 SGHTA and CDR2 FQGNSA. The CDR3 nucleotides are TGTGCCAGCAGCTTATCTGGTAGCGGGGGAGAGACCCAGTACTTC. It codes for CASSLSGSGGETQYF.

The chain employs TRBV5-6 and TRBJ2-2; maybe TRBD1 (6 bases). V lost 0 bases to trimming and J lost 3 bases, with 12 bases between them. CDR3 size: 16 residues. Germline assignment: CDR1 SGHDT and CDR2 YYEEEE. The CDR3 DNA follows: TGTGCCAGCAGCTTGGATCCAGGGGAGTACACCGGGGAGCTGTTTTTT. It is translated as CASSLDPGEYTGELFF.

V is TRBV6-6 and J is TRBJ1-2, with D perhaps matching TRBD1 (6 bases). This CDR3 is 13 amino acids long. CDR1 MNHNY and CDR2 SVGAGI come from the germline V gene (reference sequence). V was cut by 4 bases and J by 9 bases, with 15 bases left in between. CDR3 nucleotides: TGTGCCAGCAGTTTACAGGGACTAGAGAGCTACACCTTC. This sequence encodes CASSLQGLESYTF.

The chain couples TRBV14 to TRBJ2-7; D is perhaps TRBD1 (6 bases). This CDR3 is 18 amino acids long. V lost 0 bases, J lost 4 bases, and 22 bases lay in between. CDR1 is SGHDN, CDR2 FVKESK, per germline. CDR3 region: CASSQDRDPRRGIYEQYF. In DNA, the CDR3 is TGTGCCAGCAGCCAAGATAGGGACCCTCGTAGGGGGATATACGAGCAGTACTTC.

In its sample, this clone was seen once. CDR3 protein: CASSLSLAGVQETQYF. CDR3 DNA sequence: TGTGCCAGCAGTTTATCGCTAGCGGGGGTCCAAGAGACCCAGTACTTC. The chain combines TRBV28 with TRBJ2-5; 10 bases are shared with TRBD2. This CDR3 contains 16 residues. Trimming took 1 base from V and 1 from J; bases not matched to a gene: 3. Germline lookup yields CDR1 MDHEN and CDR2 SYDVKM.

The chain is built from TRBV27 and TRBJ2-7; perhaps TRBD1 as D (5 bases). Trimming left V 5 bases short and J 4 bases short, with 12 bases between. The CDR3 is 13 residues long. The germline V gene has CDR1 MNHEY and CDR2 SMNVEV (reference sequence). In DNA form, the CDR3 reads TGTGCCAGCAGTCCTGCCCCAGGGTACGAGCAGTACTTC. Amino acid sequence: CASSPAPGYEQYF.

This sequence joins TRBV9 and TRBJ2-7; no clear D. The CDR3 length is 15 residues. CDR1 is SGDLS and CDR2 is YYNGEE in the germline V gene. V was clipped by 1 base and J by 1 base, with 12 bases between them. The CDR3 nucleotides read TGTGCCAGCAGCGTAAATAGTATGGCTTCCTACGAGCAGTACTTC. This encodes CASSVNSMASYEQYF.

The genes are TRBV5-6 and TRBJ2-1; 14 bases match TRBD2. V lost 4 bases, J lost 7 bases, and 10 bases stayed unmatched. The CDR3 contains 17 residues. Germline lookup yields CDR1 SGHDT and CDR2 YYEEEE. The CDR3 spells CASSNIPGLAGENEQFF. The CDR3 nucleotides read TGTGCCAGCAGCAATATTCCGGGACTAGCGGGAGAAAATGAGCAGTTCTTC. The full variable domain, rest sourced from reference TRBV5-6 and TRBJ2-1, is DAGVTQSPTHLIKTRGQQVTLRCSPKSGHDTVSWYQQALGQGPQFIFQYYEEEERQRGNFPDRFSGHQFPNYSSELNVNALLLGDSALYLCASSNIPGLAGENEQFFGPGTRLTVL.

The chain uses TRBV29-1 and TRBJ2-1, with D unresolved. Between the trimmed V and J ends, which lost 4 bases and 4 bases, there was a span of 17 bases. The CDR3 loop spans 15 amino acids. Per the germline V gene, CDR1 is SQVTM and CDR2 is ANQGSEA. The CDR3 loop reads CSVVAPSGGYNEQFF. DNA of the CDR3: TGCAGCGTTGTTGCTCCTTCGGGCGGTTACAATGAGCAGTTCTTC.

V gene TRBV19 combines with J gene TRBJ2-7, with 7 bases identical to TRBD1. V lost 3 bases to trimming and J lost 1 base; unmatched junction nucleotides: 0. Per germline, CDR1 LNHDA and CDR2 SQIVND (reference sequence). This CDR3 comprises 13 residues. The CDR3 nucleotides are TGTGCCAGTAGTATGGGACAGTCCTACGAGCAGTACTTC. Translation: CASSMGQSYEQYF.